This T cell receptor (beta chain) was identified during a study of blood T cell repertoires in COVID-19. Germline CDR1 reads LGHNA; CDR2 reads YSLEER. There are 13 residues in the CDR3. The V gene lost 4 bases and the J gene lost 7 bases, with 10 bases spanning the gap. Sequencing used immunoSEQ multiplex PCR; TCRdb keeps in-frame clones, though not all of them. The sample yields a few hundred thousand clones, around 88% seen once. This sequence joins TRBV4-3 and TRBJ2-2; no clear D gene. Sample: peripheral blood. The sequence was obtained from a man aged 25-45 years with active or convalescent COVID-19. CDR3 amino acids: CASSPTRNGELFF. In nucleotides, the CDR3 is TGCGCCAGCAGCCCCACGAGGAACGGGGAGCTGTTTTTT.